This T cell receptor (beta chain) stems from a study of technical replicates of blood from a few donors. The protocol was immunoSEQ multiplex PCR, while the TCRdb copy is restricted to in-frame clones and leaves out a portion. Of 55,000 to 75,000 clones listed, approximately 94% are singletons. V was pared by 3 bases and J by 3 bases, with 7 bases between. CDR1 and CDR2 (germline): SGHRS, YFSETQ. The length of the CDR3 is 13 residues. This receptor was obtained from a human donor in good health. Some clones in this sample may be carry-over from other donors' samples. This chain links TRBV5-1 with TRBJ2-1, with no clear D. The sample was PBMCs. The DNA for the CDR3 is TGCGCCAGCAGCTCCTTCTACTACAATGAGCAGTTCTTC. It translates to CASSSFYYNEQFF.